The 2 T cell receptor beta chains reported below all come from one sample, sequenced in a study of post-analysis software for immune sequencing data (dated by TCRdb to 2015 to 2017). Overall study outcomes, separate from this receptor: Roughly 5 TRBV segments, including TRBV5-6, TRBV5-1 and TRBV20-1, were significantly more frequent in patients than controls.

For these TCRs, the target antigens are not known. Library preparation employed PCR. Instrument on record: Illumina HiSeq 2500. To reduce PCR and sequencing biases, unique molecular identifiers were incorporated into the TCR beta cDNA libraries. TCRdb itself trimmed the public reads at Q25 with fastp, ran MiXCR and retained productive beta chains. Rows with a matching CDR3 protein are joined into one entry that keeps the most common DNA and genes. Recorded for this sample are 750,000 to 950,000 distinct CDR3 sequences; around 50% of them occurred a single time. Approximately 4.5% of the sample is held by the ten biggest clonotypes. Sequenced material: blood. The source of these receptors is a girl aged 10 to 17 with multiple sclerosis.

A few counts support this clonotype. The chain joins TRBV4-1 to TRBJ2-1; 10 bases map to TRBD2. The germline V gene encodes CDR1 MGHRA and CDR2 YSYEKL. The CDR3 has 17 amino acids. With 2 bases clipped from V and 6 bases from J, the junction kept 10 bases outside the gene matches. For the CDR3, the DNA is TGCGCCAGCAGCCAAATTCCTCCGGGACTAGCGTCCAATGAGCAGTTCTTC. Amino acids: CASSQIPPGLASNEQFF.

The chain couples TRBV29-1 to TRBJ2-7; TRBD2 might be the D (6 bases). CDR3 length: 13 residues. The ends were cut back, 2 bases at V and 4 bases at J, with 12 bases in the middle. CDR1 is SQVTM, CDR2 ANQGSEA, per germline. This chain's CDR3 is CSVEFRRGYEQYF. As DNA, the CDR3 is TGCAGCGTTGAATTTCGGCGGGGATACGAGCAGTACTTC.